The 32 T cell receptor beta chains in this list originate from one sample, sequenced in a study of naive and memory T cell subsets. Study-wide results and limits: Possibly reflecting memory cells re-expressing CD45RA, a few larger clonotypes occurred in naive repertoires, especially CD8.

These receptors have no identified antigens. An equimolar mix of two oligonucleotides served as the beta constant-region primer for TRBC1 and TRBC2. Nested alpha and beta constant-region primers with the SP2 primer drove four PCR rounds on ligated cDNA. Each CDR3 protein is one row after TCRdb ran MiXCR on the UMI-ligation and nested PCR reads. The sample lists around 140,000 distinct CDR3 sequences, approximately 22% occurring once. The sample taken for sequencing was naive CD4+ T cells from blood. The receptors were gathered from a human donor in good health.

This chain joins TRBV12-3 or TRBV12-4 and TRBJ1-1; D is undetermined. The CDR3 runs to 14 residues. V was cut by 6 bases and J by 1 base, with 12 bases left in between. CDR3 coding DNA: TGTGCCAGCAGCCCAGGCTCAGCGAACACTGAAGCTTTCTTT. Encoded protein: CASSPGSANTEAFF.

This chain connects TRBV5-1 to TRBJ2-1; no reliable D call. In germline, CDR1 is SGHRS, CDR2 YFSETQ. The CDR3 runs to 14 residues. V was cut by 0 bases and J by 4 bases, with 8 bases left in between. The CDR3, as DNA: TGCGCCAGCAGCTTGGAGGGCAGTTACAATGAGCAGTTCTTC. This codes for CASSLEGSYNEQFF.

This chain links TRBV7-2 with TRBJ2-2, with 7 bases fitting TRBD1. V lost 0 bases to trimming and J lost 1 base; unmatched junction nucleotides: 2. The germline gives CDR1 SGHTA, CDR2 FQGNSA. This CDR3 has 16 residues. The chain's CDR3 is CASSLAGTVNTGELFF. CDR3 bases: TGTGCCAGCAGCTTAGCCGGGACAGTGAACACCGGGGAGCTGTTTTTT.

This clonotype was seen only a few times. The chain carries TRBV6-1 and TRBJ1-5; tentatively, D is TRBD1 (6 bases). The CDR3 is 15 residues long. The ends were cut back, 0 bases at V and 4 bases at J, with 10 bases in the middle. Germline CDR1 is MNHNS and CDR2 is SASEGT. CDR3 sequence (DNA): TGTGCCAGCAGTGAAGCTTCAGGGGCGAATCAGCCCCAGCATTTT. Translation gives CASSEASGANQPQHF.

This clonotype turned up a few times. The V gene is TRBV29-1, the J gene TRBJ2-7, with TRBD1 matching over 11 bases. Looked up from germline, CDR1 is SQVTM and CDR2 is ANQGSEA. J gave up 2 bases and V 4 bases, and 4 bases lay outside the gene matches. The CDR3 consists of 14 residues. The CDR3 reads CSVGGGQGAYEQYF. The CDR3 DNA is TGCAGCGTTGGGGGGGGACAGGGGGCCTACGAGCAGTACTTC.

This chain joins TRBV29-1 and TRBJ1-5; the D is unclear. CDR1 and CDR2 (germline): SQVTM, ANQGSEA. V lost 7 bases and J 3 bases, leaving 16 bases between the germline ends. The CDR3 is made up of 14 amino acids. The CDR3 nucleotides are TGCAGCGCAGCAACTGGACGGTACAATCAGCCCCAGCATTTT. This sequence encodes CSAATGRYNQPQHF.

This clonotype was seen a handful of times. The chain joins TRBV3-1 to TRBJ2-6; D call uncertain. This CDR3 has 17 amino acids. Per germline, CDR1 LGHDT and CDR2 YNNKEL (reference sequence). V was cut by 1 base and J by 0 bases, with 10 bases left in between. Written as DNA, the CDR3 is TGTGCCAGCAGCCAAGCTGTAGGTAACTCTGGGGCCAACGTCCTGACTTTC. Protein: CASSQAVGNSGANVLTF.

J is TRBJ2-5 and V is TRBV28, with TRBD1 identical over 8 bases. This CDR3 comprises 13 residues. V trimming: 6 bases; J trimming: 7 bases; junction bases outside the gene matches: 7. Germline V gene sequence: CDR1 MDHEN, CDR2 SYDVKM. The CDR3 sequence is CASSRTGRRTQYF. CDR3 nucleotides: TGTGCCAGCAGCAGGACAGGGCGTCGGACCCAGTACTTC.

This clonotype was seen at least ten times. This sequence joins TRBV29-1 and TRBJ2-2, with 9 bases identical to TRBD2. The CDR3 runs to 14 residues. Per germline, CDR1 SQVTM and CDR2 ANQGSEA. Losses at the gene ends were 7 bases for V and 0 bases for J; bases not matched to a gene: 3. In DNA form, the CDR3 reads TGCAGCGGTCTAGCGGGAACGAACACCGGGGAGCTGTTTTTT. The encoded protein is CSGLAGTNTGELFF.

This clonotype was seen a few times. The chain uses TRBV3-1 and TRBJ2-7, with 7 nucleotides matching TRBD2. Germline trimming cut 1 base from V and 6 bases from J; bases unmatched to any gene: 6. The CDR3 is made up of 14 amino acids. Germline V CDR1 and CDR2: LGHDT, YNNKEL (reference sequence). CDR3 sequence: CASSQAAGVGEQYF. The CDR3, as DNA: TGTGCCAGCAGCCAAGCCGCGGGAGTGGGCGAGCAGTACTTC.

CDR3 region: CASSRGTEKKLFF. CDR3 nucleotide sequence: TGTGCCAGCAGCCGAGGGACCGAGAAAAAACTGTTTTTT. This chain links TRBV3-1 with TRBJ1-4; perhaps TRBD1 as D (5 bases). CDR3 size: 13 residues. Trimming shortened V by 4 bases and J by 9 bases, and 12 bases separated the two germline ends. The germline V gene has CDR1 LGHDT and CDR2 YNNKEL (reference sequence).

This chain connects TRBV6-5 to TRBJ2-5; perhaps TRBD2 as D (6 bases). This CDR3 region has 16 residues. Trimming stripped 2 bases from V and 10 bases from J, with 23 bases between. In germline, CDR1 is MNHEY, CDR2 SVGAGI. CDR3: CASSYRPFPNTGDQYF. The CDR3 nucleotides read TGTGCCAGCAGTTACAGGCCCTTCCCCAACACGGGGGACCAGTACTTC.

V usage is TRBV7-2 and J usage is TRBJ2-1, with D perhaps matching TRBD2 (7 bases). CDR3 length: 17 residues. With 5 bases removed from V and 0 bases from J, the gap between germline ends came to 17 bases. CDR1 and CDR2 (germline): SGHTA, FQGNSA. The DNA for the CDR3 is TGTGCCAGCAGCCCTCAAGGGGGGGGACTCTCCTACAATGAGCAGTTCTTC. Amino acid sequence: CASSPQGGGLSYNEQFF.

V is TRBV11-2 and J is TRBJ1-1; D perhaps matches TRBD1 (5 bases). The CDR3 loop spans 14 amino acids. Germline V gene data show CDR1 as SGHAT and CDR2 as FQNNGV. V lost 2 bases to trimming and J lost 10 bases, with 17 bases between them. Here the CDR3 DNA reads TGTGCCAGCAGCTTACCCCGACAGTCAGAGGTAGCTTTCTTT. It yields the protein CASSLPRQSEVAFF.

The gene calls are TRBV6-2 or TRBV6-3 and TRBJ2-2; 8 nucleotides align to TRBD1. Germline CDR1 and CDR2: MNHEY and SVGEGT. The junction had 4 bases not matched to a gene; V was cut back by 6 bases and J by 7 bases. The CDR3 is 13 amino acids. CDR3 in amino acids: CASRWTGNGELFF. The CDR3 nucleotides read TGTGCCAGCAGATGGACAGGGAACGGGGAGCTGTTTTTT.

This clonotype was found a few times. J is TRBJ2-2 and V is TRBV7-6; D remains unclear. V lost 5 bases and J lost 7, with 11 bases in between. The CDR3 spans 13 residues. Germline lookup yields CDR1 SGHVS and CDR2 FNYEAQ. The CDR3 loop reads CASSKQNLGELFF. The DNA of the CDR3 is TGTGCCAGCAGCAAACAGAACCTCGGGGAGCTGTTTTTT.

The chain uses TRBV7-9 and TRBJ1-4, with D uncertain. The CDR3 has 12 residues. Germline V gene data show CDR1 as SEHNR and CDR2 as FQNEAQ (reference sequence). V was pared by 5 bases and J by 8 bases, with 9 bases between. CDR3 residues: CASSPGVEKLFF. CDR3 in DNA: TGTGCCAGCAGCCCTGGGGTAGAAAAACTGTTTTTT.

The rearrangement links TRBV12-5 to TRBJ2-3; D possibly matches TRBD1 or TRBD2 (5 bases each). V was shortened by 5 bases and J by 4 bases, with 16 bases between the two germline ends. From germline, CDR1 is LGHNT and CDR2 FRNRAP. CDR3 length equals 15 residues. CDR3 sequence reads: CASGLGPPGPDTQYF. CDR3 bases: TGTGCTAGTGGTCTTGGCCCGCCGGGGCCAGATACGCAGTATTTT.

The chain joins TRBV21-1 to TRBJ1-5. TRBV21-1 is listed as a pseudogene. The CDR3 runs to 14 residues. The CDR3 sequence: CASSKAENNQPQHF. CDR3 nucleotides: TGTGCCAGCAGCAAAGCGGAGAACAATCAGCCCCAGCATTTT.

This clonotype was observed a handful of times. The rearrangement links TRBV23-1 to TRBJ2-1; perhaps TRBD2 as D (5 bases). TRBV23-1 is classed as an ORF, of uncertain function. The CDR3 consists of 17 residues. The V gene lost 3 bases and the J gene lost 0 bases, with 15 bases spanning the gap. The CDR3 coding sequence is TGCGCCAGCAGTCATTTAGGAGGCCAACACTCCTACAATGAGCAGTTCTTC. This translates into CASSHLGGQHSYNEQFF.

The genes are TRBV24-1 and TRBJ2-3, with TRBD1 identical over 7 bases. Germline trimming cut 5 bases from V and 2 bases from J; bases unmatched to any gene: 6. Germline V gene data show CDR1 as KGHDR and CDR2 as SFDVKD. The CDR3 covers 15 residues. The CDR3 bases are TGTGCCACCAGTGCCCGGACAGGACCCACAGATACGCAGTATTTT. It encodes CATSARTGPTDTQYF.

The chain couples TRBV6-5 to TRBJ2-7; 7 positions agree with TRBD2. The CDR3 runs to 17 residues. CDR1 is MNHEY and CDR2 is SVGAGI in the germline V gene. The V segment lost 2 bases and the J segment 0 bases; nucleotides outside the gene matches: 10. CDR3 DNA sequence: TGTGCCAGCAGTTACGGGGGGGGACCAGCGAGCTCCTACGAGCAGTACTTC. Translating gives CASSYGGGPASSYEQYF.

This clonotype was recorded at least ten times. The chain uses TRBV12-3 or TRBV12-4 and TRBJ2-3; the D call may be TRBD1 or TRBD2 (5 bases each). The germline V and J ends were trimmed by 3 bases and 1 base, with 11 bases remaining between them. The CDR3 length is 15 residues. Written as DNA, the CDR3 is TGTGCCAGCAGTTTCGGTCGGGGCGGCACAGATACGCAGTATTTT. Translated: CASSFGRGGTDTQYF.

This clonotype was counted a few times. The chain uses TRBV3-1 and TRBJ2-7, with TRBD2 matching over 8 bases. V was pared by 4 bases and J by 3 bases, with 8 bases of the junction left unmatched. Germline lookup yields CDR1 LGHDT and CDR2 YNNKEL (reference sequence). This CDR3 has 15 residues. The CDR3 loop reads CASSPPGSGNYEQYF. CDR3 nucleotide sequence: TGTGCCAGCAGCCCCCCCGGTAGCGGGAACTACGAGCAGTACTTC.

The gene calls are TRBV9 and TRBJ2-7, with 8 positions matching TRBD2. The junction had 4 bases not matched to a gene; V was cut back by 0 bases and J by 2 bases. Germline CDR1 SGDLS, CDR2 YYNGEE. This CDR3 has 15 amino acids. CDR3 residues: CASSVEVAGPYEQYF. CDR3 in DNA: TGTGCCAGCAGCGTAGAGGTAGCGGGACCCTACGAGCAGTACTTC.

A few counts support this clonotype. The V call is TRBV2, the J call TRBJ2-4; 9 nucleotides line up with TRBD2. The CDR3 is 18 residues long. The germline V gene has CDR1 SNHLY and CDR2 FYNNEI. V gave up 4 bases and J gave up 1 base; unmatched junction bases: 11. CDR3 amino acids: CASSGSVLAGEAKNIQYF. The CDR3 DNA sequence: TGTGCCAGCAGTGGCTCCGTTTTAGCGGGAGAGGCCAAAAACATTCAGTACTTC.

The chain combines TRBV28 with TRBJ2-3, with TRBD2 as a possible D gene (6 bases). The V end lost 1 base, the J end lost 0 bases, and 14 bases lay between the germline ends. Germline V gives CDR1 MDHEN, CDR2 SYDVKM. The CDR3 sequence is 17 residues long. In DNA, the CDR3 is TGTGCCAGCAGTTTATCCCCGACGGGGACTAGCACAGATACGCAGTATTTT. Amino acid sequence: CASSLSPTGTSTDTQYF.

The chain recombines TRBV12-3 or TRBV12-4 with TRBJ1-2; perhaps TRBD1 as D (6 bases). Trimming removed 2 bases from V and 4 bases from J, with 20 bases in between. The CDR3 totals 17 residues. CDR3 coding DNA: TGTGCCAGCAGTTTATCTCCTCCGGTGGCAGGGGCCTATGGCTACACCTTC. Translation: CASSLSPPVAGAYGYTF.

Many counts were recorded for this clonotype. This chain connects TRBV7-3 to TRBJ2-3, with 11 bases lining up with TRBD2. This CDR3 has 18 residues. Trimming at V came to 1 base and at J to 6 bases, leaving 12 bases not matched to a gene. CDR1 SGHTA and CDR2 FQGTGA come from the germline V gene. The CDR3 nucleotides read TGTGCCAGCAGCTTAATGCGTCCTAGCGGGAGGTGGCGGGATACGCAGTATTTT. It translates to CASSLMRPSGRWRDTQYF.

V is TRBV20-1 and J is TRBJ2-4; 11 bases fit TRBD2. Germline V lookup: CDR1 DFQATT, CDR2 SNEGSKA (reference sequence). Trimming at V came to 4 bases and at J to 0 bases, leaving 14 bases not matched to a gene. The CDR3 sequence is 19 residues long. The CDR3 nucleotides read TGCAGTGCTACCGTACAGGGTACTAGCGGGAGTGGAGCCAAAAACATTCAGTACTTC. It codes for CSATVQGTSGSGAKNIQYF.

In its sample, this clonotype was seen a few times. The chain uses TRBV20-1 and TRBJ2-7; 7 bases are shared with TRBD2. CDR1 is DFQATT, CDR2 SNEGSKA, per germline (reference sequence). Unmatched junction bases numbered 17, after V lost 0 bases and J lost 6 bases. CDR3 length: 17 amino acids. CDR3 sequence reads: CSARDPSKAGVSGEQYF. In DNA, the CDR3 is TGCAGTGCTAGAGACCCCAGCAAGGCGGGAGTGTCAGGCGAGCAGTACTTC.

This clonotype was counted only a few times. V usage is TRBV28 and J usage is TRBJ2-2; perhaps TRBD2 as D (6 bases). Trimming took 8 bases from V and 0 from J, leaving 10 bases between them. The length of the CDR3 is 14 residues. Germline V gene lookup returns CDR1 MDHEN and CDR2 SYDVKM. The CDR3 sequence is CASGGTANTGELFF. The CDR3 nucleotides read TGTGCCAGCGGAGGGACCGCGAACACCGGGGAGCTGTTTTTT.